This T cell receptor beta chain was sequenced in a study of blood T cell repertoires in COVID-19. Libraries were prepared by immunoSEQ multiplex PCR; TCRdb keeps only in-frame clonotypes and omits some of them. The repertoire consists of around 310,000 clones, with around 87% occurring once and the leading ten covering around 0.93%. Germline values: CDR1 MNHNY, CDR2 SVGAGI (reference sequence). V was cut by 5 bases and J by 5 bases, with 24 bases left in between. The CDR3 loop spans 17 amino acids. This receptor was obtained from a woman aged 35 to 49 with COVID-19, enrolled during active disease. Sequencing used peripheral blood. V and J are TRBV6-6 and TRBJ1-2, with a tentative D call TRBD1 (6 bases). The CDR3 is CASSPRLRGHEGYGYTF. The CDR3 nucleotides are TGTGCCAGCAGTCCTCGCCTCCGGGGACACGAAGGGTATGGCTACACCTTC.